One sample yielded the 13 T cell receptor beta chains listed below, sequenced in a study of cytomegalovirus exposure and HLA in healthy donors. Vbeta (60) and Jbeta (13) primers were used in the PCR. Measured with immunoSEQ multiplex PCR; TCRdb has only the in-frame clones, and not every one. The sample consists of 90,000 to 100,000 clones, 76% of them appearing once. Material for sequencing was PBMCs. The source is a woman aged 60-75 years in good health and CMV-seropositive.

This rearrangement joins TRBV6-6 to TRBJ2-5; D ambiguous. This CDR3 spans 11 amino acids. The germline V gene encodes CDR1 MNHNY and CDR2 SVGAGI (reference sequence). In DNA, the CDR3 is TGTGCTGCTGGGCAACTTAGGACCCAGTACTTC. Amino acid sequence: CAAGQLRTQYF.

This clone was seen a handful of times. The chain uses TRBV30 and TRBJ1-1, with D perhaps TRBD1 (6 bases). Germline V gene sequence: CDR1 GTSNPN, CDR2 SVGIG (reference sequence). This CDR3 contains 14 residues. The V end lost 7 bases, the J end lost 0 bases, and 15 bases lay between the germline ends. Here the CDR3 DNA reads TGTGCCTCCTATGAACAGGGACTGAACACTGAAGCTTTCTTT. This sequence encodes CASYEQGLNTEAFF.

The chain employs TRBV27 and TRBJ2-1, with D tentatively TRBD1 (5 bases). Trimming shortened V by 6 bases and J by 7 bases, and 19 bases separated the two germline ends. This CDR3 is built from 15 residues. The germline gives CDR1 MNHEY, CDR2 SMNVEV (reference sequence). In DNA, the CDR3 is TGTGCCAGCAGCCCCAGGGTAATGACGGGTAATGAGCAGTTCTTC. It is translated as CASSPRVMTGNEQFF.

This clone was detected only a few times. This chain links TRBV28 with TRBJ1-4; 9 bases align to TRBD1. V lost 4 bases to trimming and J lost 8 bases; unmatched junction nucleotides: 14. The CDR3 contains 17 residues. Germline V gene sequence: CDR1 MDHEN, CDR2 SYDVKM. The CDR3 sequence is CASSYPDPGTGWEKLFF. For the CDR3, the DNA is TGTGCCAGCAGTTACCCAGATCCCGGGACAGGGTGGGAAAAACTGTTTTTT.

The gene calls are TRBV5-4 and TRBJ2-7, with 7 bases fitting TRBD2. Per the germline V gene, CDR1 is SGHNT and CDR2 is YYREEE (reference sequence). V gave up 0 bases and J gave up 5 bases; unmatched junction bases: 5. CDR3 length equals 14 residues. The CDR3 nucleotides are TGTGCCAGCAGCTTGGGACTAGCAAGCAACGAGCAGTACTTC. Amino acids: CASSLGLASNEQYF.

This clone was observed a few times. The chain couples TRBV15 to TRBJ2-3, with 10 bases matching TRBD2. Per germline, CDR1 LNHNV and CDR2 YYDKDF (reference sequence). V lost 3 bases, J lost 2 bases, and 2 bases stayed unmatched. The CDR3 has 15 residues. The CDR3 nucleotides read TGTGCCACCAGCAGTGGACTAGCGGCCACAGATACGCAGTATTTT. Protein sequence: CATSSGLAATDTQYF.

The chain uses TRBV27 and TRBJ2-7; D is unresolved. The CDR3 length is 13 residues. V shed 3 bases and J shed 3 bases, with 9 bases lying between them. Germline CDR1 reads MNHEY; CDR2 reads SMNVEV (reference sequence). CDR3 amino acids: CASSFGAFYEQYF. The CDR3, as DNA: TGTGCCAGCAGTTTTGGAGCCTTCTACGAGCAGTACTTC.

This rearrangement joins TRBV19 to TRBJ2-1; 8 bases agree with TRBD2. Germline assignment: CDR1 LNHDA and CDR2 SQIVND (reference sequence). The CDR3 spans 14 residues. J lost 9 bases, V lost 7 bases, and 11 bases had no gene match. The CDR3 reads CASKKEREIGEQFF. CDR3 coding DNA: TGTGCCAGTAAAAAGGAGCGGGAGATCGGTGAGCAGTTCTTC.

V and J are TRBV27 and TRBJ2-7; D perhaps matches TRBD1 (6 bases). V shed 3 bases and J shed 4 bases, with 10 bases lying between them. This CDR3 spans 13 amino acids. From germline, CDR1 is MNHEY and CDR2 SMNVEV (reference sequence). The chain's CDR3 is CASSFPGQYEQYF. The CDR3 DNA sequence: TGTGCCAGCAGTTTCCCCGGACAGTACGAGCAGTACTTC.

This rearrangement joins TRBV11-3 to TRBJ2-7; 10 nucleotides align to TRBD2. V lost 3 bases to trimming and J lost 5 bases; unmatched junction nucleotides: 10. The germline CDR1 and CDR2 sequences are SGHNT and YENEEA. The length of the CDR3 is 16 residues. The CDR3 sequence: CASSFTPSGSFHEQYF. In nucleotides, the CDR3 is TGTGCCAGCAGCTTCACCCCTAGCGGGAGCTTTCACGAGCAGTACTTC.

V gene TRBV11-2 combines with J gene TRBJ1-1; 11 bases fit TRBD1. CDR1 is SGHAT and CDR2 is FQNNGV in the germline V gene. V trimming: 3 bases; J trimming: 4 bases; junction bases outside the gene matches: 4. This CDR3 has 15 residues. This chain's CDR3 is CASSFRTGGPTEAFF. CDR3 DNA: TGTGCCAGCAGCTTCCGGACAGGGGGCCCCACTGAAGCTTTCTTT.

This clone was recorded only once. One end of the junction fails to match germline, which may point to a read error. V and J are TRBV28 and TRBJ1-2; TRBD1 aligns across 7 bases. The CDR3 is 14 residues long. Germline CDR1 MDHEN, CDR2 SYDVKM. The CDR3 protein is CASNLMTGPYGYAF. The CDR3 DNA reads as TGTGCCAGCAATCTAATGACAGGGCCTTATGGCTACGCCTTC.

This sequence joins TRBV7-2 and TRBJ2-5, with D uncertain. Trimming pared 6 bases from V and 1 base from J, leaving 9 bases between. This CDR3 has 13 amino acids. CDR1 is SGHTA, CDR2 FQGNSA, per germline. For the CDR3, the DNA is TGTGCCAGCAGTAGACATATCCAAGAGACCCAGTACTTC. The encoded protein is CASSRHIQETQYF.